This T cell receptor (beta chain) was profiled in a study of siplizumab effects on memory and regulatory T cells. The study, taken as a whole, reports: No functional test confirmed suppression by proliferating siplizumab-culture Tregs. Naive T cells were seemingly more diverse than memory cells, and major contributions to the alloresponse seemed to be made by them.

CDR1 MDHEN and CDR2 SYDVKM come from the germline V gene. Deletions cut 4 bases from V and 2 bases from J, with 6 bases between. CDR3 length: 13 amino acids. Profiled with immunoSEQ multiplex PCR; TCRdb holds only in-frame clones, not every one. The table records over 100,000 clones, approximately 90% of them present only once. Notes on this clone: Antigen: not known.

The source is a human donor in good health. This chain joins TRBV28 and TRBJ2-1, with D unresolved. The sample taken for sequencing was CD4+ T cells sorted from blood. The CDR3 DNA follows: TGTGCCAGCAGTTCCACGGCCTACAATGAGCAGTTCTTC. It specifies CASSSTAYNEQFF.